A selection of T cell receptor beta chains follows, all from one sample in a study of regulatory T cells in long-lasting Graves disease. MiXCR was run by TCRdb on the multiplex PCR reads, yielding one entry per CDR3 protein. The data show 400,000 to 500,000 distinct CDR3 sequences, 14% seen once. A further study also used this sample, focusing on T cells in Graves' hyperthyroidism and ophthalmopathy.

The sequencing here drew on peripheral blood mononuclear cells (PBMCs), taken at new diagnosis, from a patient treated with antithyroid drugs. These receptors were obtained from a woman in her 50s with Graves disease. Each CDR3 is given with its conserved first and last residue. D genes are given only for firm matches. Clone size is given for some rows only: seen once, a few or many times, or a class if the clone is expanded.

abundance: many; j_gene: TRBJ2-1; d_gene: -; v_gene: TRBV11-1; CDR3nt: TGTGCCAGCAGCTCACCGGGGGAGTTGCCTTCCAATGAGCAGTTCTTC; CDR3aa: CASSSPGELPSNEQFF
abundance: many; j_gene: TRBJ2-1; d_gene: TRBD2; v_gene: TRBV5-5; CDR3nt: TGTGCCAGCAGCCGGACTAGCGGCAACAATGAGCAGTTCTTC; CDR3aa: CASSRTSGNNEQFF
abundance: -; j_gene: TRBJ2-7; d_gene: TRBD1; v_gene: TRBV19; CDR3nt: TGTGCCAGTAGTATTTTTGCTCCCGGGACAGGAGGGGCCTACGAGCAGTACTTC; CDR3aa: CASSIFAPGTGGAYEQYF
abundance: few; j_gene: TRBJ1-4; d_gene: TRBD1; v_gene: TRBV5-8; CDR3nt: TGTGCCAGCAGCTTGGGTCAGGGGGCACGAGTTGAAAAACTGTTTTTT; CDR3aa: CASSLGQGARVEKLFF
abundance: many; j_gene: TRBJ1-4; d_gene: TRBD1; v_gene: TRBV30; CDR3nt: TGTGCCTGGAGTGTCGGACAGGGGGGTGAAAAACTGTTTTTT; CDR3aa: CAWSVGQGGEKLFF
abundance: many; j_gene: TRBJ2-6; d_gene: TRBD1; v_gene: TRBV28; CDR3nt: TGTGCCAGCAGGCTAACGGGGACAGGGCCCTCTGGGGCCAACGTCCTGACTTTC; CDR3aa: CASRLTGTGPSGANVLTF
abundance: many; j_gene: TRBJ2-3; d_gene: TRBD2; v_gene: TRBV25-1; CDR3nt: TGTGCCAGCAGCTTTGTAGCGGGAGCCGCGTTGGATACGCAGTATTTT; CDR3aa: CASSFVAGAALDTQYF
abundance: many; j_gene: TRBJ1-1; d_gene: -; v_gene: TRBV18; CDR3nt: TGTGCCAGCTCACCGACCCAGGGCGGCCCTGAAGCTTTCTTT; CDR3aa: CASSPTQGGPEAFF
abundance: many; j_gene: TRBJ2-7; d_gene: -; v_gene: TRBV27; CDR3nt: TGTGCCAGCAGTTTATCGAATAACCACGAGCAGTACTTC; CDR3aa: CASSLSNNHEQYF
abundance: many; j_gene: TRBJ1-1; d_gene: -; v_gene: TRBV12-3/TRBV12-4; CDR3nt: TGTGCCAGCAGTTTAGCAGAAAACACTGAAGCTTTCTTT; CDR3aa: CASSLAENTEAFF
abundance: many; j_gene: TRBJ1-5; d_gene: TRBD1; v_gene: TRBV19; CDR3nt: TGTGCCAGCACACTGGGACAGGGGCATTATAGCAATCAGCCCCAGCATTTT; CDR3aa: CASTLGQGHYSNQPQHF
abundance: few; j_gene: TRBJ1-5; d_gene: -; v_gene: TRBV5-1; CDR3nt: TGCGCCAGCAGCTTAAGTCCAGGGGATCAGCCCCAGCATTTT; CDR3aa: CASSLSPGDQPQHF
abundance: -; j_gene: TRBJ2-7; d_gene: TRBD2; v_gene: TRBV30; CDR3nt: TGTGCCTGGAGTGTACTTGGGACTAGCGGGAGGAGGGGAGTACGCGAGCAGTACTTC; CDR3aa: CAWSVLGTSGRRGVREQYF
abundance: -; j_gene: TRBJ2-1; d_gene: TRBD1; v_gene: TRBV27; CDR3nt: TGTGCCAGCAGTTTATCGAGGGACAGGGTTCTTTCTGAGCAGTTCTTC; CDR3aa: CASSLSRDRVLSEQFF
abundance: many; j_gene: TRBJ1-2; d_gene: -; v_gene: TRBV10-3; CDR3nt: TGTGCCCACGGCGCGCGGCCGAACTATGGCTACACCTTC; CDR3aa: CAHGARPNYGYTF
abundance: many; j_gene: TRBJ1-2; d_gene: -; v_gene: TRBV5-1; CDR3nt: TGCGCCAGCAGCTTGGATCCGGGGGCGGACTTATATGGCTACACCTTC; CDR3aa: CASSLDPGADLYGYTF